The present entry profiles one TCR beta chain with its context. Antigen specificity is unknown. The sample belongs to a study of cytomegalovirus exposure and HLA in healthy donors. With 60 Vbeta and 13 Jbeta primers, the PCR was carried out. Profiling relied on immunoSEQ multiplex PCR, and the TCRdb table lists in-frame clones only, not all of them. The sample has about 37,000 clones, around 81% seen once. Study-wide results and caveats: When a later analysis compared HLA-associated TCR beta chains with equally common others, the HLA-associated chains turned out to be more clonally expanded and to have lower generation probabilities.

Germline V gives CDR1 MNHEY, CDR2 SVGAGI. V was clipped by 5 bases and J by 1 base; unmatched bases: 1. The CDR3 loop spans 13 amino acids. The rearrangement uses TRBV6-5 and TRBJ1-1, with 7 bases fitting TRBD1. Sequencing input: PBMCs. This receptor was obtained from a woman between 40 and 55 years old in good health and CMV-seronegative. This CDR3 is CASSRQGNTEAFF. The CDR3 nucleotides read TGTGCCAGCAGTCGACAGGGGAACACTGAAGCTTTCTTT.